The 2 T cell receptor beta chains below were found in one sample sequenced in a study of CD8 T cells in ankylosing spondylitis. TCRdb recomputed calls from the 5' RACE reads with MiXCR, one row per CDR3 protein. The data show under 200,000 distinct CDR3 sequences, 8.5% to 10% seen once. Sequencing input: blood, either unsorted or a sorted T cell fraction (not recorded which). Receptors were obtained from a female donor with ankylosing spondylitis or in good health (not recorded which).

Only a few counts were recorded for this clonotype. The genes are TRBV7-9 and TRBJ1-1; no reliable D call. The CDR3 runs 11 residues. Germline loops: CDR1 SEHNR, CDR2 FQNEAQ (reference sequence). V lost 2 bases and J 8 bases, leaving 6 bases between the germline ends. CDR3 region: CASSLQAEAFF. DNA for the CDR3: TGTGCCAGCAGCTTACAGGCAGAAGCTTTCTTT. The variable domain in full, completed from reference TRBV7-9 and TRBJ1-1, reads DTGVSQNPRHKITKRGQNVTFRCDPISEHNRLYWYRQTLGQGPEFLTYFQNEAQLEKSRLLSDRFSAERPKGSFSTLEIQRTEQGDSAMYLCASSLQAEAFFGQGTRLTVV.

This clonotype was counted a few times. This chain connects TRBV20-1 to TRBJ2-1; D unclear. V was pared by 4 bases and J by 0 bases, with 10 bases between. The CDR3 extends over 14 amino acids. CDR1 and CDR2 (germline): DFQATT, SNEGSKA (reference sequence). Written as DNA, the CDR3 is TGCAGTGCTAAGACAAGCTACTCCTACAATGAGCAGTTCTTC. Translated, it gives CSAKTSYSYNEQFF.